This entry lists 23 T cell receptor beta chains sequenced from one sample in a study of T cell repertoires in cytomegalovirus infection. TCRdb called the reads again in MiXCR, with one record for every CDR3 protein. The sample yields 500,000 to 600,000 distinct CDR3 sequences, approximately 15% seen once. Sample: CD8+ T cells from PBMCs. These receptors were obtained from a human donor in good health (CMV status not recorded). Some clones in this sample may be carry-over from other donors' samples.

The chain joins TRBV27 to TRBJ2-1, with D uncertain. The V and J ends lost 4 bases and 10 bases respectively, with 8 bases between them. Germline V gives CDR1 MNHEY, CDR2 SMNVEV (reference sequence). CDR3 length equals 11 residues. The CDR3 bases are TGTGCCAGCAGTTACGGCAGGGAGCAGTTCTTC. This gives the protein CASSYGREQFF.

This clonotype was detected a few times. The rearrangement joins TRBV19 to TRBJ1-2; 9 nucleotides agree with TRBD1. Germline V gene sequence: CDR1 LNHDA, CDR2 SQIVND (reference sequence). The V and J ends lost 5 bases and 5 bases, in that order; junction bases with no gene match: 6. The CDR3 length is 14 residues. Written as DNA, the CDR3 is TGTGCCAGTAGTCCCCGGGACAGGGATTATGGCTACACCTTC. This encodes CASSPRDRDYGYTF.

This clonotype has just a few counts. The chain couples TRBV5-4 to TRBJ2-1, with 8 bases fitting TRBD2. V lost 1 base, J lost 6 bases, and 12 bases stayed unmatched. The length of the CDR3 is 17 residues. Looked up from germline, CDR1 is SGHNT and CDR2 is YYREEE (reference sequence). In DNA, the CDR3 is TGTGCCAGCAGCTTGAGGAGCGTAGCGGGATCAACCAATGAGCAGTTCTTC. This gives the protein CASSLRSVAGSTNEQFF.

This clonotype was counted only a few times. This chain connects TRBV5-5 to TRBJ1-5; TRBD1 matches 8 bases. Germline V gene sequence: CDR1 SGHKS, CDR2 YYEKEE (reference sequence). V lost 4 bases and J lost 7; bases outside the gene matches: 7. The CDR3 covers 14 residues. This CDR3 is CASSPGQGWQPQHF. CDR3 nucleotides: TGTGCCAGCAGCCCTGGACAGGGCTGGCAGCCCCAGCATTTT.

The sample holds many counts of this clonotype. V gene TRBV7-9 combines with J gene TRBJ2-3; 8 nucleotides agree with TRBD1. After removal of 3 bases from V and 8 bases from J, the junction contained 4 bases not matched to a gene. The CDR3 consists of 13 residues. In germline, CDR1 is SEHNR, CDR2 FQNEAQ (reference sequence). In DNA, the CDR3 is TGTGCCAGCAGCTTCCCAGGACAGGGTACGCAGTATTTT. This translates into CASSFPGQGTQYF.

In this sample, this clonotype turned up many times. The V gene is TRBV11-2, the J gene TRBJ2-5, with D possibly TRBD2 on 6 matching bases. The V end lost 3 bases, the J end lost 5 bases, and 10 bases lay between the germline ends. This CDR3 comprises 13 residues. In germline, CDR1 is SGHAT, CDR2 FQNNGV. The CDR3 DNA is TGTGCCAGCAGCTTGCGGGGCCCGGAGACCCAGTACTTC. Protein product: CASSLRGPETQYF.

This rearrangement joins TRBV20-1 to TRBJ1-3, with 9 nucleotides matching TRBD1. CDR3 length equals 14 residues. With 6 bases clipped from V and 4 bases from J, the junction kept 7 bases outside the gene matches. In germline, CDR1 is DFQATT, CDR2 SNEGSKA (reference sequence). The CDR3 DNA follows: TGCAGTGCAACGACAGGGGGTTCAGGAAACACCATATATTTT. Translated: CSATTGGSGNTIYF.

This chain's CDR3 is CASSYPGQQETQYF. DNA for the CDR3: TGTGCCAGCAGTTACCCAGGACAGCAAGAGACCCAGTACTTC. The V call is TRBV6-6, the J call TRBJ2-5; the D gene is possibly TRBD1 (6 bases). Trimming left V 2 bases short and J 2 bases short, with 9 bases between. The CDR3 totals 14 residues. Germline CDR1 and CDR2: MNHNY and SVGAGI (reference sequence).

There are many counts of this clonotype. V is TRBV7-9 and J is TRBJ1-2; D is undetermined. Trimming took 1 base from V and 8 from J, leaving 11 bases between them. CDR1 and CDR2 from the germline V gene are SEHNR and FQNEAQ (reference sequence). This CDR3 is built from 13 residues. This CDR3 reads CASSLGPAGGYTF. The CDR3 region has the DNA TGTGCCAGCAGCTTAGGTCCGGCGGGGGGCTACACCTTC.

Worth noting for this clonotype: Possible read error: a much larger clone is one base away. The gene calls are TRBV7-6 and TRBJ2-2; 13 nucleotides line up with TRBD2. Germline V CDR1 and CDR2: SGHVS, FNYEAQ. The CDR3 length is 18 residues. CDR3 nucleotide sequence: TGTGCCAGAAGCTCGACTAGCGGGAGGTCCCCGAACACCGGGGAGCTGTTTTTT. It encodes CARSSTSGRSPNTGELFF.

In this sample, this clonotype turned up a few times. The chain carries TRBV3-1 and TRBJ2-3, with a possible D match to TRBD1 (5 bases). CDR3 length equals 21 residues. Germline assignment: CDR1 LGHDT and CDR2 YNNKEL (reference sequence). Trimming pared 0 bases from V and 3 bases from J, leaving 28 bases between. CDR3 loop: CASSQDTVRARTLGLTDTQYF. In DNA form, the CDR3 reads TGTGCCAGCAGCCAAGATACCGTCAGGGCCAGAACCCTGGGGCTTACAGATACGCAGTATTTT.

There are many counts of this clonotype. In nucleotides, the CDR3 is TGTGCCAGCAGGGGACTTCTTGGGGAGACCCAGTACTTC. It codes for CASRGLLGETQYF. This chain uses TRBV12-3 or TRBV12-4 with TRBJ2-5; perhaps TRBD2 as D (6 bases). The CDR3 sequence is 13 residues long. Trimming took 6 bases from V and 5 from J, leaving 13 bases between them.

This clonotype was found many times. The rearrangement joins TRBV7-9 to TRBJ1-2; D might be TRBD1 (6 bases). Germline V gene sequence: CDR1 SEHNR, CDR2 FQNEAQ (reference sequence). CDR3 length equals 14 residues. The V and J ends lost 1 base and 7 bases respectively, with 13 bases between them. For the CDR3, the DNA is TGTGCCAGCAGCTTAGTTGCAGGGGTCGTTGGCTACACCTTC. It codes for CASSLVAGVVGYTF.

This clonotype was found many times. The J gene is TRBJ2-3, the V gene TRBV7-6; the D gene is possibly TRBD2 (5 bases). There are 17 residues in the CDR3. V was shortened by 3 bases and J by 2 bases, with 18 bases between the two germline ends. CDR1 and CDR2 from the germline V gene are SGHVS and FNYEAQ. This chain's CDR3 is CASSLAPSTAATDTQYF. CDR3 coding DNA: TGTGCCAGCAGCTTGGCACCTTCCACAGCGGCCACAGATACGCAGTATTTT.

Comment on this clonotype: The junction differs from germline at one of its ends, possibly a read error. V and J are TRBV7-3 and TRBJ2-7; no clear D. The CDR3 covers 12 residues. Germline V gene sequence: CDR1 SGHTA, CDR2 FQGTGA. The CDR3 sequence: CASSPLPNERYF. CDR3 in DNA: TGTGCCAGCAGCCCACTCCCGAACGAGCGGTACTTC.

The gene calls are TRBV6-6 and TRBJ1-5; TRBD1 aligns across 7 bases. The CDR3 is 15 amino acids. Per germline, CDR1 MNHNY and CDR2 SVGAGI (reference sequence). The V gene end was trimmed by 3 bases and the J gene end by 7 bases; junction bases not matched to a gene: 9. CDR3 sequence: CASSYWDRKKQPQHF. CDR3 DNA sequence: TGTGCCAGCAGTTATTGGGACAGAAAAAAGCAGCCCCAGCATTTT.

This clonotype showed up just a few times. This chain links TRBV19 with TRBJ1-1, with a possible D match to TRBD1 (6 bases). CDR1 is LNHDA and CDR2 is SQIVND in the germline V gene (reference sequence). The CDR3 is 14 amino acids. The V end was cut by 3 bases, the J end by 7 bases, with 15 bases between. CDR3 sequence (DNA): TGTGCCAGTAGTATCGGAACAGGGAACGTTGAAGCTTTCTTT. Translating it yields CASSIGTGNVEAFF. Full variable domain (rest looked up from reference TRBV19 and TRBJ1-1): DGGITQSPKYLFRKEGQNVTLSCEQNLNHDAMYWYRQDPGQGLRLIYYSQIVNDFQKGDIAEGYSVSREKKESFPLTVTSAQKNPTAFYLCASSIGTGNVEAFFGQGTRLTVV.

In its sample, this clonotype was seen a few times. In nucleotides, the CDR3 is TGCAGTGCTAGCGAGGGGGGCCTTGGAAACACCATATATTTT. Translated: CSASEGGLGNTIYF. The chain recombines TRBV20-1 with TRBJ1-3; a weak D match, TRBD1 (6 bases). V lost 3 bases and J lost 3, with 12 bases in between. CDR1 and CDR2 from the germline V gene are DFQATT and SNEGSKA (reference sequence). This CDR3 comprises 14 residues.

This clonotype was seen ten or more times. The chain employs TRBV6-1 and TRBJ1-1; D is unresolved. Trimming left V 2 bases short and J 0 bases short, with 7 bases between. Germline-derived CDR1 and CDR2 are MNHNS and SASEGT. The CDR3 length is 14 residues. CDR3 amino acids: CASSERQLNTEAFF. The CDR3 coding sequence is TGTGCCAGCAGTGAAAGGCAACTGAACACTGAAGCTTTCTTT.

This chain links TRBV25-1 with TRBJ2-5; TRBD1 matches 11 bases. Germline values: CDR1 MGHDK, CDR2 SYGVNS. The CDR3 length is 15 residues. V lost 1 base to trimming and J lost 5 bases; unmatched junction nucleotides: 3. The DNA for the CDR3 is TGTGCCAGCAGTGAATGGACAGGGGGCGTGGAGACCCAGTACTTC. Amino acids: CASSEWTGGVETQYF. Filled out from reference TRBV25-1 and TRBJ2-5, the complete variable domain reads EADIYQTPRYLVIGTGKKITLECSQTMGHDKMYWYQQDPGMELHLIHYSYGVNSTEKGDLSSESTVSRIRTEHFPLTLESARPSHTSQYLCASSEWTGGVETQYFGPGTRLLVL.

In its sample, this clonotype was seen many times. The V and J genes are TRBV28 and TRBJ2-7; 11 positions agree with TRBD2. In germline, CDR1 is MDHEN, CDR2 SYDVKM. The junction had 11 bases not matched to a gene; V was cut back by 4 bases and J by 3 bases. There are 17 residues in the CDR3. The CDR3: CASSSRTGTSGNYEQYF. The CDR3 DNA follows: TGTGCCAGCAGTTCCCGGACTGGGACTAGCGGAAACTACGAGCAGTACTTC.

This clonotype was seen many times. V usage is TRBV19 and J usage is TRBJ2-5, with D possibly matching TRBD2 (6 bases). V dropped 1 base and J dropped 6 bases, with 18 bases sitting between them. CDR1 and CDR2 (germline): LNHDA, SQIVND (reference sequence). The CDR3 contains 16 residues. The CDR3 sequence is CASSIGGANRGKTQYF. CDR3 nucleotides: TGTGCCAGTAGTATAGGGGGTGCTAACCGCGGGAAGACCCAGTACTTC.

At least ten counts were recorded for this clonotype. This chain joins TRBV6-1 and TRBJ1-5; unclear D gene. CDR1 MNHNS and CDR2 SASEGT come from the germline V gene. CDR3 length: 16 amino acids. Trimming took 5 bases from V and 2 from J, leaving 16 bases between them. CDR3 region: CASSYPARGGNQPQHF. The CDR3 coding sequence is TGTGCCAGCAGTTATCCGGCCCGCGGCGGCAATCAGCCCCAGCATTTT.